These 10 T cell receptor beta chains were all obtained from the same sample, sequenced in a study of breast tumors, draining lymph nodes, adjacent tissues. TCRdb fed the multiplex PCR reads into MiXCR, producing one record per CDR3 protein. The sample lists tens of thousands of distinct CDR3 sequences, around 28% occurring once. Breast cancer patients provided tissue from their axillary draining lymph nodes. Sequencing used axillary lymph node tissue. The receptors stem from a female donor with breast cancer. Some clones in this sample may be carry-over from other donors' samples.

There are a few counts of this clonotype. Since a much larger clone is just one base distant, this may be a read error. This chain links TRBV9 with TRBJ2-7, with D perhaps given as TRBD1 or TRBD2 (5 bases each). The CDR3 contains 14 residues. CDR1 is SGDLS, CDR2 YYNGEE, per germline. CDR3 sequence (DNA): TGTGCCAGCAGCGTAGACGGGACCTCCTACGAGCAGTCCTTC. It specifies CASSVDGTSYEQSF.

In this sample, this clonotype turned up many times. The chain couples TRBV19 to TRBJ2-3; TRBD1 aligns across 8 bases. The CDR3 is 14 amino acids. Unmatched junction bases numbered 6, after V lost 8 bases and J lost 2 bases. Germline V gives CDR1 LNHDA, CDR2 SQIVND (reference sequence). DNA of the CDR3: TGTGCCAGTTCCGGGACAGGAGACACAGATACGCAGTATTTT. This gives the protein CASSGTGDTDTQYF.

This clonotype was observed many times. This sequence joins TRBV6-2 or TRBV6-3 and TRBJ2-3; D not resolved. This CDR3 region has 16 residues. Trimming stripped 4 bases from V and 3 bases from J, with 17 bases between. The germline CDR1 and CDR2 sequences are MNHEY and SVGEGT. The CDR3, as DNA: TGTGCCAGCAGTTGGACCCAGAAGGAAGGGACAGATACGCAGTATTTT. Translating it yields CASSWTQKEGTDTQYF.

A few counts support this clonotype. This may come from a read error, since a much larger clone is one base off. Given the absence of the conserved phenylalanine or tryptophan at the CDR3 end, a read error is likely. V is TRBV9 and J is TRBJ2-1; TRBD1 might be the D (5 bases). Germline V gene lookup returns CDR1 SGDLS and CDR2 YYNGEE. The V end was cut by 3 bases, the J end by 5 bases, with 9 bases between. The length of the CDR3 is 13 residues. The CDR3 region has the DNA TGTGCCAGCAGCGAGGGGCCTAACAATGAGCAGTTCTCC. Translated, it gives CASSEGPNNEQFS.

As for this clonotype: At one boundary the junction diverges from the germline segment, which might be a read error. The chain links TRBV5-6 to TRBJ2-2; unclear D gene. This CDR3 has 8 amino acids. Per the germline V gene, CDR1 is SGHDT and CDR2 is YYEEEE. The CDR3 region has the DNA TGTGCCAGCAGCTTGGCCGGGTTT. Its protein product is CASSLAGF.

The rearrangement joins TRBV14 to TRBJ1-6; D gene unclear. This CDR3 spans 13 amino acids. V was cut by 5 bases and J by 8 bases, with 10 bases left in between. Germline CDR1 and CDR2: SGHDN and FVKESK. The CDR3 region is CASSADFYSPLHF. DNA for the CDR3: TGTGCCAGCAGCGCGGATTTCTATTCACCCCTCCACTTT.

This clonotype was seen at least ten times. The V and J genes are TRBV5-1 and TRBJ2-5; 11 bases agree with TRBD2. This CDR3 is 15 amino acids long. V shed 6 bases and J 5 bases; nucleotides not matched to a gene: 9. The V gene's germline CDR1 is SGHRS and CDR2 YFSETQ. This CDR3 is CASKPIAGGPETQYF. As DNA, the CDR3 is TGCGCCAGCAAACCAATAGCGGGAGGGCCGGAGACCCAGTACTTC.

Concerning this clonotype: The CDR3 does not close with the conserved phenylalanine or tryptophan, likely indicating a read error. The chain uses TRBV19 and TRBJ2-3, with D perhaps TRBD2 (5 bases). Germline CDR1 and CDR2: LNHDA and SQIVND (reference sequence). The CDR3 runs 14 residues. The CDR3 sequence is CASSISGIADTQYL. In DNA form, the CDR3 reads TGTGCCAGTAGTATTTCGGGAATCGCAGACACGCAGTATCTT.

This clonotype has only one observation. V is TRBV20-1 and J is TRBJ2-5, with 15 nucleotides matching TRBD2. Trimming at V came to 7 bases and at J to 4 bases, leaving 10 bases not matched to a gene. Per germline, CDR1 DFQATT and CDR2 SNEGSKA (reference sequence). CDR3 size: 16 residues. Here the CDR3 DNA reads TGCAGTGTTGAACCGGGACTAGCGGGAGGCGGAGAGACCCAGTACTTC. The encoded protein is CSVEPGLAGGGETQYF.

The table lists this clonotype with a count of one. This chain joins TRBV29-1 and TRBJ2-1, with TRBD2 matching 7 bases. The CDR3 has 11 amino acids. V dropped 6 bases and J dropped 10; count of bases not matched to a gene: 6. Germline values: CDR1 SQVTM, CDR2 ANQGSEA. CDR3 amino acids: CSVLIGREQFF. The DNA of the CDR3 is TGCAGCGTGTTAATCGGGAGGGAGCAGTTCTTC.